These T cell receptor beta chains were read from a single sample in a study of blood T cell repertoires in COVID-19. TCRdb's copy holds only in-frame clones and misses some; the assay was immunoSEQ multiplex PCR. Of approximately 250,000 clones detected, roughly 81% appear once; the ten largest clones hold about 0.91%. Sequencing was carried out using peripheral blood. The receptors here all came from a man aged 40-49 years with acute or convalescent COVID-19. The CDR3 runs from the conserved cysteine through the conserved F or W.

TRBV19	TRBJ1-2	CASSRQGNPYGYTF
TRBV14	TRBJ1-2	CASSQFGLRENGSYTF
TRBV7-9	TRBJ1-2	CASSLDTDSPWTF
TRBV6-5	TRBJ1-1	CASSYAAGTEAFF
TRBV21-1	TRBJ1-5	CASSNGPNKIQGLLSNQPQHF
TRBV27	TRBJ2-7	CASSLRAYGTGYPLLSYEQYF
TRBV4-2	TRBJ2-7	CASSQTTGADEQYF
TRBV29-1	TRBJ1-1	CSVVRGKRDTEAFF
TRBV7-2	TRBJ2-2	CASSSRVPGELFF
TRBV6-5	TRBJ2-1	CASSYEPPQEHNEQFF
TRBV7-9	TRBJ2-7	CASSLVGVPSYEQYF
TRBV7-3	TRBJ2-1	CASSLAGRGGNEQFF
TRBV19	TRBJ2-5	CASSIFHSQETQYF
TRBV19	TRBJ1-2	CASSLTLSNYGYTF
TRBV5-1	TRBJ1-2	CASSPQTGHYGYTF
TRBV7-2	TRBJ1-1	CASSLTTGVGTEAFF
TRBV3-1/TRBV3-2	TRBJ1-1	CASSLQGNTEAFF
TRBV19	TRBJ2-2	CASCSRDRANTGELFF
TRBV18	TRBJ2-7	CASSSRVYEQYF